Shown below are 9 T cell receptor beta chains from a single sample sequenced in a study of blood T cell repertoires in COVID-19. The protocol was immunoSEQ multiplex PCR, while the TCRdb copy is restricted to in-frame clones and leaves out a portion. Among 55,000 to 65,000 clones listed, over 80% were seen once. The sequenced sample consisted of peripheral blood. The receptors here all came from a human donor with active COVID-19. The donor label of this sample is uncertain.

This chain joins TRBV7-2 and TRBJ2-7; 8 bases align to TRBD2. This CDR3 is built from 15 residues. With V trimmed by 5 bases and J by 2 bases, 8 bases remained unmatched. Germline CDR1 SGHTA, CDR2 FQGNSA. CDR3: CASSPRAGEPYEQYF. The CDR3 DNA is TGTGCCAGCAGCCCAAGAGCGGGGGAACCCTACGAGCAGTACTTC.

This chain uses TRBV9 with TRBJ2-1; 8 nucleotides match TRBD2. The CDR3 runs 14 residues. Trimming at V came to 3 bases and at J to 5 bases, leaving 4 bases not matched to a gene. Germline-derived CDR1 and CDR2 are SGDLS and YYNGEE. Here the CDR3 reads CASSGAGANNEQFF. CDR3 sequence (DNA): TGTGCCAGCAGCGGAGCGGGGGCCAACAATGAGCAGTTCTTC.

The chain has TRBV27 and TRBJ1-1; 10 bases are a match to TRBD1. The germline CDR1 and CDR2 sequences are MNHEY and SMNVEV (reference sequence). The CDR3 sequence is 14 residues long. The V gene end was trimmed by 3 bases and the J gene end by 7 bases; junction bases not matched to a gene: 5. The CDR3 loop reads CASSFGTGVDEAFF. The CDR3 nucleotides are TGTGCCAGCAGTTTCGGGACAGGGGTCGATGAAGCTTTCTTT.

Concerning this clone itself: The germline gene is not matched at one end of the junction; a read error may be the cause. This chain links TRBV6-1 with TRBJ2-2; TRBD2 aligns across 14 bases. Germline V gene data show CDR1 as MNHNS and CDR2 as SASEGT. The CDR3 runs to 21 residues. The chain's CDR3 is CASREGDRGLAGVSNTGELFF. CDR3 sequence (DNA): TGTGCCAGCAGGGAAGGGGACAGGGGACTAGCGGGAGTCTCGAACACCGGGGAGCTGTTTTTT.

The chain employs TRBV10-3 and TRBJ1-2, with a weak D call TRBD1 (5 bases). The CDR3 is 14 residues long. V was trimmed by 7 bases and J by 3 bases, leaving 15 bases between them. Germline assignment: CDR1 ENHRY and CDR2 SYGVKD. CDR3 sequence: CAIIATAIYYGYTF. The CDR3 DNA is TGTGCCATCATTGCGACAGCTATCTACTATGGCTACACCTTC.

V and J are TRBV4-3 and TRBJ1-1; D is possibly TRBD1 (5 bases). The V and J ends lost 0 bases and 1 base respectively, with 12 bases between them. The CDR3 covers 16 residues. Germline assignment: CDR1 LGHNA and CDR2 YSLEER. For the CDR3, the DNA is TGCGCCAGCAGCCAAGATTCGACCGGGGGGAACACTGAAGCTTTCTTT. This codes for CASSQDSTGGNTEAFF.

The V call is TRBV6-1, the J call TRBJ1-6, with 8 positions matching TRBD1. The V segment lost 7 bases and the J segment 5 bases; nucleotides outside the gene matches: 10. Germline V gene lookup returns CDR1 MNHNS and CDR2 SASEGT. The CDR3 is made up of 16 amino acids. CDR3 sequence (DNA): TGTGCCAGCAATGAGGCTGGGACAGGCAATAATTCACCCCTCCACTTT. Encoded protein: CASNEAGTGNNSPLHF.

The V gene is TRBV2, the J gene TRBJ1-1; D is ambiguous. The CDR3 spans 14 residues. CDR1 and CDR2 (germline): SNHLY, FYNNEI. V lost 7 bases to trimming and J lost 1 base, with 13 bases between them. CDR3 nucleotides: TGTGCCAGCATCTTCGCACCGGGGAACACTGAAGCTTTCTTT. It codes for CASIFAPGNTEAFF.

The chain uses TRBV2 and TRBJ2-7; 10 bases are shared with TRBD1. The CDR3 runs 16 residues. Germline lookup yields CDR1 SNHLY and CDR2 FYNNEI. Trimming took 6 bases from V and 4 from J; bases not matched to a gene: 12. In DNA, the CDR3 is TGTGCCAGCAGGGCCGGGACAGGGGACCCCATGTACGAGCAGTACTTC. Translated: CASRAGTGDPMYEQYF.